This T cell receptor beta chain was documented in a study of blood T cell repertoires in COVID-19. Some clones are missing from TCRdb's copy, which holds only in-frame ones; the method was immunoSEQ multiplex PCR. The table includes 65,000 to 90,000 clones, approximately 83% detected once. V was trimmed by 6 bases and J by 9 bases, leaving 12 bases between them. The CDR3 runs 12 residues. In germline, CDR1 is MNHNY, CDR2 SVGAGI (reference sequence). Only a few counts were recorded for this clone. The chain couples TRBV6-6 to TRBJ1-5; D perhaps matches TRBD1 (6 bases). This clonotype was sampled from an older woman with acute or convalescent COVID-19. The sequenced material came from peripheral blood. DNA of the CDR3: TGTGCCAGCAGGACGGGAGGGGGGCCCCAGCATTTT. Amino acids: CASRTGGGPQHF.